This T cell receptor beta chain emerged from a study of naive and memory T cell subsets. Study outcomes and limitations: From naive to CM, EM and EMRA, diversity decreased and Gini increased. Naive repertoires, especially CD8, held a few larger clonotypes, possibly memory cells re-expressing CD45RA.

An equimolar mix of two oligonucleotides served as the beta constant-region primer for TRBC1 and TRBC2. In TCRdb, the UMI-ligation and nested PCR reads were re-called with MiXCR into one record per CDR3 protein. This repertoire shows 140,000 to 150,000 distinct CDR3 sequences, approximately 17% found once; its top ten account for roughly 0.14%. After the first PCR, alpha and beta chain libraries were processed separately. Regarding this clonotype: Its specificity is not known.

This CDR3 is built from 15 residues. The V gene lost 6 bases and the J gene lost 1 base, with 15 bases spanning the gap. CDR1 MNHEY and CDR2 SVGAGI come from the germline V gene. The source material was naive CD4+ T cells from blood. This clonotype was sampled from a human donor in good health. J is TRBJ1-2 and V is TRBV6-5; possible D gene TRBD1, 6 bases. CDR3 protein: CASSTGQKLNYGYTF. For the CDR3, the DNA is TGTGCCAGCAGCACCGGACAGAAGCTTAACTATGGCTACACCTTC.